This T cell receptor (beta chain) was recorded in a study of T cells in localized non-small cell lung cancer. This clone was observed a single time. Germline V gives CDR1 MNHNS, CDR2 SASEGT. V was cut by 5 bases and J by 9 bases, with 17 bases left in between. The CDR3 covers 14 residues. Libraries were prepared by immunoSEQ multiplex PCR; TCRdb keeps only in-frame clonotypes and omits some of them. The table records about 78,000 clones, 70% to 90% of them present only once. The chain joins TRBV6-1 to TRBJ2-1, with D tentatively TRBD2 (7 bases). This receptor was identified in a man between 40 and 70 years old with stage I lung adenocarcinoma. Sequences were derived from peripheral blood, sampled before any cancer treatment. The CDR3 region has the DNA TGTGCCAGCAGTTCGGGGGGCTGGGTAAGTGAGCAGTTCTTC. Translated, it gives CASSSGGWVSEQFF.